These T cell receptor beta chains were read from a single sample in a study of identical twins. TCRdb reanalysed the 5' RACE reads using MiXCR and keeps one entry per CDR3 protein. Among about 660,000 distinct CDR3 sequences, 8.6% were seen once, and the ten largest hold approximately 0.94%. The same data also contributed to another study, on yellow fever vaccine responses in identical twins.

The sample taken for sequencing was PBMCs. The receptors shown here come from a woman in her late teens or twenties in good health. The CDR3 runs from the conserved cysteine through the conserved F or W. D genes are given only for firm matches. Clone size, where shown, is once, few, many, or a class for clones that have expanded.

CASSFKGGVSGELFF | TGTGCCAGCAGCTTTAAGGGAGGGGTCAGCGGGGAGCTGTTTTTT | TRBD2 | TRBJ2-2 | TRBV5-5 | few
CASSPLLGALWTEAFF | TGTGCCAGCAGTCCTTTGCTAGGAGCCTTGTGGACTGAAGCTTTCTTT | . | TRBJ1-1 | TRBV27 | .
CASSPGGQGSNEQFF | TGTGCCAGTAGTCCGGGGGGACAGGGATCCAATGAGCAGTTCTTC | TRBD1 | TRBJ2-1 | TRBV19 | .
CASSPRDREDNSPLHF | TGTGCCAGCAGCCCCCGGGACAGGGAGGATAATTCACCCCTCCACTTT | TRBD1 | TRBJ1-6 | TRBV4-2 | few
CASSDGWTNEKLFF | TGCGCCAGCAGTGATGGTTGGACTAATGAAAAACTGTTTTTT | . | TRBJ1-4 | TRBV10-2 | few
CASSVGIGELFF | TGTGCCAGCAGCGTAGGTATAGGGGAGCTGTTTTTT | . | TRBJ2-2 | TRBV9 | few
CASSAGTGIYEQYF | TGTGCCAGCAGCGCCGGGACAGGGATTTACGAGCAGTACTTC | TRBD1 | TRBJ2-7 | TRBV12-3/TRBV12-4 | many
CASSQNGLAGGDTQYF | TGTGCCAGCAGTCAAAACGGACTAGCGGGGGGGGATACGCAGTATTTT | TRBD2 | TRBJ2-3 | TRBV7-8 | .
CATSRDITETNYGYTF | TGTGCCACCAGCAGAGATATTACGGAAACTAACTATGGCTACACCTTC | . | TRBJ1-2 | TRBV15 | many
CASSLGGKMTTNGYTF | TGTGCCAGCAGCTTGGGCGGCAAGATGACCACTAATGGCTACACCTTC | . | TRBJ1-2 | TRBV5-6 | few
CATSREFRGYEQYF | TGTGCCACCAGCAGAGAGTTCAGGGGCTACGAGCAGTACTTC | . | TRBJ2-7 | TRBV15 | .
CSVEDQPGAVYNEQFF | TGCAGCGTTGAAGATCAACCGGGGGCGGTATACAATGAGCAGTTCTTC | . | TRBJ2-1 | TRBV29-1 | few
CASSAQRSVYTDTQYF | TGCGCCAGCAGCGCACAACGCAGCGTCTACACAGATACGCAGTATTTT | . | TRBJ2-3 | TRBV5-1 | many
CASSQRNPGQGSGELFF | TGCGCCAGCAGCCAACGCAATCCGGGACAGGGGTCCGGGGAGCTGTTTTTT | TRBD1 | TRBJ2-2 | TRBV4-1 | few
CASSVGTSGSIDTQYF | TGTGCCAGCAGCGTAGGGACTAGCGGGAGCATAGATACGCAGTATTTT | TRBD2 | TRBJ2-3 | TRBV11-2 | few
CASSLGHPGYNEQFF | TGCGCCAGCAGCCTCGGACACCCGGGATACAATGAGCAGTTCTTC | . | TRBJ2-1 | TRBV5-1 | .
CASSQSSGGPGELFF | TGTGCCAGCAGCCAATCCAGCGGGGGTCCCGGGGAGCTGTTTTTT | TRBD2 | TRBJ2-2 | TRBV3-1 | few
CASTGTRNTDTQYF | TGTGCCAGCACCGGGACACGAAACACAGATACGCAGTATTTT | . | TRBJ2-3 | TRBV6-2/TRBV6-3 | few
CASSLAGVKQETQYF | TGTGCCAGCAGCTTGGCGGGGGTAAAGCAAGAGACCCAGTACTTC | . | TRBJ2-5 | TRBV5-6 | few
CASSLGTAEKLFF | TGTGCCAGCAGCTTAGGGACAGCTGAAAAACTGTTTTTT | . | TRBJ1-4 | TRBV7-8 | few
CASSLLLAAESEQYF | TGTGCCAGCAGCCTTCTCTTGGCCGCGGAATCCGAGCAGTACTTC | . | TRBJ2-7 | TRBV7-9 | .
CSVNGQGRVGQETQYF | TGCAGCGTTAACGGACAGGGCAGGGTAGGGCAAGAGACCCAGTACTTC | TRBD1 | TRBJ2-5 | TRBV29-1 | .
CAWSVWQGGTSGSTDTQYF | TGTGCCTGGAGTGTATGGCAGGGGGGGACTAGCGGGAGCACAGATACGCAGTATTTT | TRBD2 | TRBJ2-3 | TRBV30 | few
CASGFDRGQGDTQYF | TGTGCCAGCGGATTCGACAGGGGGCAAGGAGATACGCAGTATTTT | TRBD1 | TRBJ2-3 | TRBV2 | .